This note documents a single TCR beta chain sequence. Its antigen is still unknown. This sample is part of a study of blood T cells in healthy people across ages. Donors each provided roughly 11 milliliters of peripheral blood. For the second PCR, which ran for 7 to 11 cycles, a sample-barcoded 5' primer and a J-beta primer mix were used. MiXCR, applied by TCRdb to the 5' RACE reads, yields one record per CDR3 protein. The top ten hold roughly 7.7% of the sample, which has some 1.4 million distinct CDR3 sequences, 42% seen once. Findings and limits, study-wide: Long-lived donors exceeded aged donors in naive CD4+ cells and diversity. There was a strong correlation between TCR beta diversity and naive T cell percentage.

V lost 5 bases to trimming and J lost 6 bases, with 17 bases between them. This CDR3 spans 14 amino acids. CDR1 and CDR2 (germline): SQVTM, ANQGSEA. The sequence was obtained from a woman under 30 in good health. The chain has TRBV29-1 and TRBJ1-5, with D hard to call. The specimen was blood. Here the CDR3 reads CSVQYLGGSQPQHF. The CDR3 bases are TGCAGCGTTCAGTATCTGGGTGGTAGTCAGCCCCAGCATTTT. Combining the CDR3 with reference TRBV29-1 and TRBJ1-5 gives the whole variable domain SAVISQKPSRDICQRGTSLTIQCQVDSQVTMMFWYRQQPGQSLTLIATANQGSEATYESGFVIDKFPISRPNLTFSTLTVSNMSPEDSSIYLCSVQYLGGSQPQHFGDGTRLSIL.